The T cell receptor beta chain described here comes from a study of long-term antiretroviral therapy in people with HIV. Study-wide results and limits: Data on ART adherence, viral resistance or therapy changes were unavailable. Within the repertoire, clones expanded before ART were dominant at all time points. Relative to transplant donor controls, diversity remained lower despite increasing after ART. Relative to control repertoires, HIV repertoires exhibited narrower CDR3 length ranges.

In germline, CDR1 is SGHTA, CDR2 FQGNSA. Trimming at V came to 5 bases and at J to 4 bases, leaving 5 bases not matched to a gene. The CDR3 has 16 amino acids. Survey-level immunoSEQ v3.0 assays were run. Only in-frame clones appear in the TCRdb table, and some are missing; sequencing was by immunoSEQ multiplex PCR. This table has tens of thousands of clones, around 92% appearing once. Turning to this clone: Its target is unknown.

Sequenced material: unsorted PBMCs, taken 4.4 years after starting antiretroviral therapy. The clonotype comes from a woman between 50 and 59 years old with HIV. This chain joins TRBV7-2 and TRBJ2-2; 12 bases map to TRBD2. The CDR3 spells CASSPGTSGPTGELFF. The CDR3 region has the DNA TGTGCCAGCAGCCCGGGGACTAGCGGGCCCACCGGGGAGCTGTTTTTT.